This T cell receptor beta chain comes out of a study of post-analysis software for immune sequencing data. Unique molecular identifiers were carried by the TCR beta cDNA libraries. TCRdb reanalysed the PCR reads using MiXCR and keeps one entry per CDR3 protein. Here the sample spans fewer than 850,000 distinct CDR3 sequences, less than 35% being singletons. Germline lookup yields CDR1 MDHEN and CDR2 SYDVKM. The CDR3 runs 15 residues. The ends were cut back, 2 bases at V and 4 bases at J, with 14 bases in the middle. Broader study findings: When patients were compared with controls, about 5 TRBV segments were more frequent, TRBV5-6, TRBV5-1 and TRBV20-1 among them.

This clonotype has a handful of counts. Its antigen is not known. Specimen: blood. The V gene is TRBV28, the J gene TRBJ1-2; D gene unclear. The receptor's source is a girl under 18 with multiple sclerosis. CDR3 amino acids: CASSLEDLGPYGYTF. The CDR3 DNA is TGTGCCAGCAGTTTAGAGGACCTAGGGCCCTATGGCTACACCTTC.